This T cell receptor (beta chain) was identified in a study of cytomegalovirus exposure and HLA in healthy donors. This clone was observed a handful of times. Primers for the PCR totalled 60 Vbeta and 13 Jbeta. Using immunoSEQ multiplex PCR, the repertoire was profiled, and TCRdb retains in-frame clones only, with some absent. Among 150,000 or so clones listed, under 85% were seen once. The sequenced sample consisted of PBMCs. The clonotype comes from a male donor in good health and CMV-seropositive.

CDR3 sequence: CASSLVQGPATNEKLFF. CDR3 DNA: TGTGCCAGCAGTTTGGTACAGGGGCCAGCAACTAATGAAAAACTGTTTTTT. The rearrangement links TRBV28 to TRBJ1-4, with TRBD1 matching 7 bases. The CDR3 extends over 17 amino acids. V was clipped by 3 bases and J by 0 bases; unmatched bases: 7. Germline CDR1 and CDR2: MDHEN and SYDVKM.